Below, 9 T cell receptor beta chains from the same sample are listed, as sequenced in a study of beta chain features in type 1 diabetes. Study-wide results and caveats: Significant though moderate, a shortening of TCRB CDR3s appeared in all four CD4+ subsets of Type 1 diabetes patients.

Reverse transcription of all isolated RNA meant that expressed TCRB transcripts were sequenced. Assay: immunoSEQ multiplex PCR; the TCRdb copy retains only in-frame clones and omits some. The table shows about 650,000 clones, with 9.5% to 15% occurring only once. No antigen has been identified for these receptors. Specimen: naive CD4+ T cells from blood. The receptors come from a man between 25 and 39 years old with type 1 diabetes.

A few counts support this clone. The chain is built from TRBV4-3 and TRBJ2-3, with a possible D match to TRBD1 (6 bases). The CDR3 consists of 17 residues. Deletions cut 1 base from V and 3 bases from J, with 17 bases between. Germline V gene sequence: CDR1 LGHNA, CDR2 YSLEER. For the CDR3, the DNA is TGCGCCAGCAGCCAAGCAGGGAAGATTAGGGGGACAGATACGCAGTATTTT. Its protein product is CASSQAGKIRGTDTQYF.

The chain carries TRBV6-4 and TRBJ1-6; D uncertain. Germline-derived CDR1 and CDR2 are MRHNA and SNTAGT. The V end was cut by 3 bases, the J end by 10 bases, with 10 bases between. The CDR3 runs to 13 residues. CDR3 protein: CASSEVQNSPLHF. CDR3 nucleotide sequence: TGTGCCAGCAGTGAGGTACAGAACTCACCCCTCCACTTT.

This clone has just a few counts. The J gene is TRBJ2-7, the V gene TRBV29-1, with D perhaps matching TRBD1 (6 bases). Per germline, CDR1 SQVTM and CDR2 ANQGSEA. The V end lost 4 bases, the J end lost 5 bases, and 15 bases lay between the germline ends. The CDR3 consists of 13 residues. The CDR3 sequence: CSVVGRGIDEQYF. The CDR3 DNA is TGCAGCGTTGTCGGCAGGGGAATCGACGAGCAGTACTTC.

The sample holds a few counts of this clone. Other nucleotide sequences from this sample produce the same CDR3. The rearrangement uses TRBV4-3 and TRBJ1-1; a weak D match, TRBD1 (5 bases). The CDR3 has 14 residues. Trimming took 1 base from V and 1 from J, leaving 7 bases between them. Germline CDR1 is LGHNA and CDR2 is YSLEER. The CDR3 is CASSQAQGNTEAFF. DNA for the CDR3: TGCGCCAGCAGCCAAGCCCAGGGGAACACTGAAGCTTTCTTT.

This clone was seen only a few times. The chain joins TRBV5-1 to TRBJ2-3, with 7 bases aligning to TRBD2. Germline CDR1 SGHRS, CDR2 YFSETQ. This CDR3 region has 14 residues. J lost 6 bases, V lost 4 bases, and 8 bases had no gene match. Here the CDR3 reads CASSLGTIMDTQYF. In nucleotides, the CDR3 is TGCGCCAGCAGCCTAGGGACTATCATGGATACGCAGTATTTT.

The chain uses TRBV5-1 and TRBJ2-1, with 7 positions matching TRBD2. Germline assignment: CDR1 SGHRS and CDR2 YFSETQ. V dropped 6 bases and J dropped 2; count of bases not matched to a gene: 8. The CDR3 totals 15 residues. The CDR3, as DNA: TGCGCCAGCACCCCCGGGGGGAGCACCTACAATGAGCAGTTCTTC. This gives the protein CASTPGGSTYNEQFF.

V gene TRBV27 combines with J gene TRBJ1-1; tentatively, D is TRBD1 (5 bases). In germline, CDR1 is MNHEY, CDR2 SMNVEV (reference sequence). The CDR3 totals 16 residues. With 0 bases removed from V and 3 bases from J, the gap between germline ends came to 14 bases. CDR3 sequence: CASSLSTAGWYTEAFF. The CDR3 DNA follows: TGTGCCAGCAGTTTATCGACCGCAGGGTGGTACACTGAAGCTTTCTTT.

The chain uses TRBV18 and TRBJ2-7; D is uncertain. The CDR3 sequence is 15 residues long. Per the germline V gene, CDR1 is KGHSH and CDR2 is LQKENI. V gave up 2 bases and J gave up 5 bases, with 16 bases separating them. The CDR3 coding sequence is TGTGCCAGCTCACCATCGGGTGGACGCGGACACGAGCAGTACTTC. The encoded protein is CASSPSGGRGHEQYF.

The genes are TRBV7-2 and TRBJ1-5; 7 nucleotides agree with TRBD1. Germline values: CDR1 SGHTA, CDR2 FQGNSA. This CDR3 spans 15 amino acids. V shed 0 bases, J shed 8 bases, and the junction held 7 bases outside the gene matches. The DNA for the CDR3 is TGTGCCAGCAGCTTAGCGCTGGGACAGCTTAAGCCCCAGCATTTT. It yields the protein CASSLALGQLKPQHF.